This is a list of T cell receptor beta chains from one sample in a study of Ad26.COV2.S vaccination and SARS-CoV-2 variants. Using immunoSEQ multiplex PCR, the repertoire was profiled, and TCRdb retains in-frame clones only, with some absent. The table includes about 680,000 clones, roughly 90% detected once. The specimen was peripheral blood, collected in a trial of Ad26.COV2.S vaccine versus placebo. The source is a person between 18 and 59 years old who received the Ad26.COV2.S COVID-19 vaccine or a placebo. Both conserved end residues are part of each CDR3. The order of the fields is V gene, clone size, D gene, J gene, CDR3 DNA, CDR3 protein. The D gene is left open where the match is weak. Some rows mark clone size as missing; the rest say once, few, many or name a class of expanded clone.

TRBV12-5	NA	NA	TRBJ2-2	TGTGCTAGTGGTTTTGGGGCCGGGGCTGGCACCGGGGAGCTGTTTTTT	CASGFGAGAGTGELFF
TRBV7-9	NA	NA	TRBJ2-3	TGTGCCAGCAGCTTATTCGCAGATACGCAGTATTTT	CASSLFADTQYF
TRBV27	NA	NA	TRBJ2-6	TGTGCTACTTCAGGCCCTGGGGCCAACGTCCTGACTTTC	CATSGPGANVLTF
TRBV7-2	NA	NA	TRBJ2-1	TGTGCCAGCAGTTTTAGGAAGGGGAATGAGCAGTTCTTC	CASSFRKGNEQFF
TRBV5-4	NA	TRBD2	TRBJ2-7	TGTGCCAGCAGCTTGGGGGGCGGGAGGGCCTTCTACGAGCAGTACTTC	CASSLGGGRAFYEQYF
TRBV3-1/TRBV3-2	NA	TRBD2	TRBJ2-1	TGTGCCAGCACCTACGCTGGCGGGAGCTCCTACAATGAGCAGTTCTTC	CASTYAGGSSYNEQFF
TRBV10-3	NA	TRBD2	TRBJ2-1	TGTGCCAGCGGGACTAGCGGGTCAACCTACAATGAGCAGTTCTTC	CASGTSGSTYNEQFF
TRBV4-2	NA	TRBD2	TRBJ2-7	TGTGCCAGCAGCCAAAGATGGGGTTGGCGGGAGAGGAGCTCCTACGAGCAGTACTTC	CASSQRWGWRERSSYEQYF
TRBV7-2	NA	NA	TRBJ2-3	TGTGCCAGCAGCCCCGACTTAGCCTCGGATACGCAGTATTTT	CASSPDLASDTQYF
TRBV29-1	NA	NA	TRBJ1-1	TGCAGCGTTGTAGGGAGTAGCATGAACACTGAAGCTTTCTTT	CSVVGSSMNTEAFF
TRBV3-1/TRBV3-2	NA	NA	TRBJ1-2	TGTGCCAGCAGCCAACTTGTGGCAAACTATGGCTACACCTTC	CASSQLVANYGYTF
TRBV5-1	NA	NA	TRBJ1-2	TGCGCCAGCAGCTTGGATCCGGACGAGAACTATGGCTACACCTTC	CASSLDPDENYGYTF
TRBV14	NA	NA	TRBJ2-1	TGTGCCAGCAGCCAAGTTTCGAGGGTCCGCGAGCAGTTCTTC	CASSQVSRVREQFF
TRBV3-1/TRBV3-2	NA	TRBD1	TRBJ2-2	TGTGCCAGCAGCCAAGGGGGACAGGGGGACGCCGGGGAGCTGTTTTTT	CASSQGGQGDAGELFF
TRBV30	few	NA	TRBJ1-5	TGTGCCTGGAGTGAGGGCAGAAATAGCAATCAGCCCCAGCATTTT	CAWSEGRNSNQPQHF
TRBV7-8	NA	TRBD1	TRBJ1-4	TGTGCCAGCAGCTCGGGACAGGCCCAGGGGCGTGAAAAACTGTTTTTT	CASSSGQAQGREKLFF
TRBV30	once	TRBD1	TRBJ2-2	TGTGCCTGGGGACAGGGTCGGCAGGAGCTGTTTTTT	CAWGQGRQELFF
TRBV18	NA	NA	TRBJ1-2	TGTGCCAGCTCACCCCTCCGACAGGCGGCTAACTATGGCTACACCTTC	CASSPLRQAANYGYTF
TRBV5-4	NA	NA	TRBJ1-5	TGTGCCAGCAGCTTGGGTGGGAGTCCTCAGCCCCAGCATTTT	CASSLGGSPQPQHF
TRBV7-6	NA	NA	TRBJ1-2	TGTGCCAGCAGCTTAAACGGGGCTAACTATGGCTACACCTTC	CASSLNGANYGYTF
TRBV7-3	NA	NA	TRBJ2-2	TGTGCCAGCAGCCAGGGAAACACCGGGGAGCTGTTTTTT	CASSQGNTGELFF
TRBV5-1	NA	TRBD2	TRBJ2-7	TGCGCCAGCAGCTTGGGCGGGAGGGCCTCTTACGAGCAGTACTTC	CASSLGGRASYEQYF
TRBV4-3	NA	NA	TRBJ1-2	TGCGCCAGCAGCCCAGTTCCCTCCTCGAACTATGGCTACACCTTC	CASSPVPSSNYGYTF
TRBV5-1	NA	NA	TRBJ1-4	TGCGCCAGCAGCTCCCTCGGGAGGGATGAAAAACTGTTTTTT	CASSSLGRDEKLFF
TRBV6-2/TRBV6-3	NA	NA	TRBJ1-1	TGTGCCAGCAGTTCGAGGACGGTGAACACTGAAGCTTTCTTT	CASSSRTVNTEAFF
TRBV28	NA	NA	TRBJ2-3	TGTGCCAGTTTGGGACGGATCACAGATACGCAGTATTTT	CASLGRITDTQYF
TRBV5-1	once	NA	TRBJ2-7	TGCGCCAGCAGCTTTCCGGGAGAACCCTACGAGCAGTACTTC	CASSFPGEPYEQYF
TRBV7-2	NA	NA	TRBJ2-4	TGTGCCAGCAGCCCGACGCAAATAGCCAAAAACATTCAGTACTTC	CASSPTQIAKNIQYF
TRBV30	NA	TRBD2	TRBJ2-1	TGTGCCTGGAGTATCAGCGGGGGGCCCTACAATGAGCAGTTCTTC	CAWSISGGPYNEQFF
TRBV11-1	once	NA	TRBJ2-7	TGTGCCAGCAGCGGACAGCTAGGCGACGAGCAGTACTTC	CASSGQLGDEQYF
TRBV6-5	NA	TRBD2	TRBJ2-1	TGTGCCAGCAGTTACGGAGGCGGGAGGCTTAACAATGAGCAGTTCTTC	CASSYGGGRLNNEQFF
TRBV5-6	NA	TRBD1	TRBJ1-5	TGTGCCAGCAGCATAAATACAGGGGTCAATCAGCCCCAGCATTTT	CASSINTGVNQPQHF
TRBV6-1	NA	NA	TRBJ1-5	TGTGCCAGCAGTGAAAGGGAGGGGTGGCAGCCCCAGCATTTT	CASSEREGWQPQHF
TRBV6-5	NA	NA	TRBJ1-2	TGTGCCAGCAGTTACCAGACAGGTCTTGGCTACACCTTC	CASSYQTGLGYTF
TRBV29-1	NA	NA	TRBJ1-1	TGCAGCGTGGCGGGACGGCTGAACACTGAAGCTTTCTTT	CSVAGRLNTEAFF
TRBV9	NA	TRBD1	TRBJ2-5	TGTGCCAGCAGCGCTTGGGACAGTGAGGTGGAGACCCAGTACTTC	CASSAWDSEVETQYF
TRBV7-2	NA	NA	TRBJ2-3	TGTGCCAGCAGCTCGTACTCCTCTTGGGATACGCAGTATTTT	CASSSYSSWDTQYF
TRBV7-2	NA	TRBD1	TRBJ2-5	TGTGCCAGCAGCCAGGACAGGGTCGGAGGGACCCAGTACTTC	CASSQDRVGGTQYF
TRBV12-3/TRBV12-4	NA	NA	TRBJ2-2	TGTGCCAGCAGTTTATCCGCCGGGGAGCTGTTTTTT	CASSLSAGELFF
TRBV7-8	NA	TRBD1	TRBJ1-4	TGTGCCAGCAGCTTAGATGGGACAGGGACTAATGAAAAACTGTTTTTT	CASSLDGTGTNEKLFF
TRBV30	NA	NA	TRBJ1-5	TGTGCCTGGAGTGGGGGACACAATCAGCCCCAGCATTTT	CAWSGGHNQPQHF
TRBV2	once	NA	TRBJ2-3	TGTGCCAGCAGCGGCTTGGCTAGCACAGATACGCAGTATTTT	CASSGLASTDTQYF
TRBV4-2	NA	TRBD2	TRBJ2-2	TGTGCCAGCACCACGCGGGAGGGCCAGGACACCGGGGAGCTGTTTTTT	CASTTREGQDTGELFF
TRBV19	once	TRBD1	TRBJ1-1	TGTGCCAGTAGCAGGACAGGGGGCATGAACACTGAAGCTTTCTTT	CASSRTGGMNTEAFF
TRBV14	NA	TRBD2	TRBJ2-5	TGTGCCAGCACCCCTAGCGGGAGGGCCGGAGAGACCCAGTACTTC	CASTPSGRAGETQYF
TRBV6-2/TRBV6-3	NA	NA	TRBJ1-1	TGTGCCAGCAGTTACCCTCTCGAGACAGCTTTCTTT	CASSYPLETAFF
TRBV7-2	NA	TRBD1	TRBJ1-1	TGTGCCAGCAGCTTAGGAGGGGGCGGAACTGAAGCTTTCTTT	CASSLGGGGTEAFF
TRBV6-4	NA	TRBD1	TRBJ2-7	TGTGCCAGCAGTGACCCACCTTGGACAGGGTACTCCGACTACGAGCAGTACTTC	CASSDPPWTGYSDYEQYF
TRBV11-1	NA	NA	TRBJ1-6	TGTGCCAGCAGCTTAGGGCAAGCTGGATCTAATTCACCCCTCCACTTT	CASSLGQAGSNSPLHF
TRBV18	NA	NA	TRBJ2-2	TGTGCCAGCTCGGGGGACGGGGAGCTGTTTTTT	CASSGDGELFF
TRBV7-9	NA	TRBD2	TRBJ2-3	TGTGCCGGCAATACCGGGACTAGCCGACCAGATACGCAGTATTTT	CAGNTGTSRPDTQYF
TRBV11-2	NA	NA	TRBJ1-6	TGTGCCAGCAGCTTAGGATTTTGGAATTCACCCCTCCACTTT	CASSLGFWNSPLHF